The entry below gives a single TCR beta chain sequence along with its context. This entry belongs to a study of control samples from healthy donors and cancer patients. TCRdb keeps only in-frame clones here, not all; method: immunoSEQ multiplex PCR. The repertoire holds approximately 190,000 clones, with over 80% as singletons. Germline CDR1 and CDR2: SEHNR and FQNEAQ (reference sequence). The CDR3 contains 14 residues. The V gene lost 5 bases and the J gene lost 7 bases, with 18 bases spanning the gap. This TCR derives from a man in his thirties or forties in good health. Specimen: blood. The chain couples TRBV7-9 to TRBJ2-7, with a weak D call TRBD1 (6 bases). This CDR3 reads CASSGGHRTGEQYF. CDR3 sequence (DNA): TGTGCCAGCAGCGGGGGACACAGGACGGGGGAGCAGTACTTC.